This is a list of T cell receptor beta chains from one sample in a study of blood T cell repertoires in COVID-19. Here immunoSEQ multiplex PCR was the method, and the copy in TCRdb shows in-frame clones only, minus some. Found here are around 180,000 clones, 80% to 90% of them singletons; the top ten hold more than 2.5%. Material for sequencing was peripheral blood. These receptors came from a man between 60 and 75 years old with acute or convalescent COVID-19. Each CDR3 is given with its conserved first and last residue. The order of the fields is V gene, clone size, D gene, J gene, CDR3 protein, CDR3 DNA. D genes are given only for firm matches. Some rows have no size entry. The others give once, few or many, or a class for an expanded clone.

v_gene: TRBV18
abundance: few
d_gene: TRBD1
j_gene: TRBJ2-4
CDR3aa: CASSSTGISPAKNIQYF
CDR3nt: TGTGCCAGCTCATCGACAGGGATCTCTCCGGCCAAAAACATTCAGTACTTC

v_gene: TRBV7-9
abundance: NA
d_gene: NA
j_gene: TRBJ2-1
CDR3aa: CASSHRDGNEQFF
CDR3nt: TGTGCCAGCAGTCACAGGGACGGCAATGAGCAGTTCTTC

v_gene: TRBV28
abundance: NA
d_gene: NA
j_gene: TRBJ1-4
CDR3aa: CASRPPGSRSEKLFF
CDR3nt: TGTGCCAGCAGACCTCCAGGGTCCAGGAGTGAAAAACTGTTTTTT

v_gene: TRBV27
abundance: NA
d_gene: NA
j_gene: TRBJ2-1
CDR3aa: CASSRQDSYNEQFF
CDR3nt: TGTGCCAGCTCCAGACAGGACTCCTACAATGAGCAGTTCTTC

v_gene: TRBV20-1
abundance: NA
d_gene: NA
j_gene: TRBJ1-2
CDR3aa: CSAYRLYGYTF
CDR3nt: TGCAGTGCGTATAGACTGTATGGCTACACCTTC

v_gene: TRBV5-1
abundance: NA
d_gene: TRBD1
j_gene: TRBJ1-4
CDR3aa: CASSLTGGPNEKLFF
CDR3nt: TGCGCCAGCAGCTTGACAGGGGGGCCCAATGAAAAACTGTTTTTT

v_gene: TRBV2
abundance: NA
d_gene: NA
j_gene: TRBJ2-7
CDR3aa: CASRSLYEQYF
CDR3nt: TGTGCCAGCAGGAGCCTCTACGAGCAGTACTTC

v_gene: TRBV28
abundance: NA
d_gene: NA
j_gene: TRBJ1-5
CDR3aa: CASSSGNQPQHF
CDR3nt: TGTGCCAGCAGTTCCGGCAATCAGCCCCAGCATTTT

v_gene: TRBV14
abundance: NA
d_gene: TRBD2
j_gene: TRBJ2-3
CDR3aa: CASSQGLAGGHTDTQYF
CDR3nt: TGTGCCAGCAGCCAAGGACTAGCGGGAGGGCACACAGATACGCAGTATTTT

v_gene: TRBV7-2
abundance: NA
d_gene: NA
j_gene: TRBJ2-7
CDR3aa: CASSPSSYEQYF
CDR3nt: TGTGCCAGCAGCCCCAGCTCCTACGAGCAGTACTTC

v_gene: TRBV7-9
abundance: NA
d_gene: TRBD2
j_gene: TRBJ2-7
CDR3aa: CASSRSAGGSSYEQYF
CDR3nt: TGTGCCAGCAGCCGAAGCGCGGGGGGGAGCTCCTACGAGCAGTACTTC